These 14 T cell receptor beta chains were all obtained from the same sample, sequenced in a study of blood T cells in healthy people across ages. Then a second PCR, running about 6 to 11 cycles, was carried out with a sample-barcoded 5' primer and a J-beta primer mix. One entry per CDR3 protein results from TCRdb running MiXCR on the 5' RACE reads. The sample has about 1.4 million distinct CDR3 sequences; approximately 59% are singletons. The sequencing sample was made of blood. All receptors come from a man aged 18 to 29 in good health.

The chain links TRBV7-9 to TRBJ1-4; no reliable D call. CDR3 length: 12 amino acids. V was trimmed by 3 bases and J by 8 bases, leaving 7 bases between them. The V gene's germline CDR1 is SEHNR and CDR2 FQNEAQ (reference sequence). This CDR3 reads CASSLSTEKLFF. CDR3 nucleotides: TGTGCCAGCAGCTTGAGCACAGAAAAACTGTTTTTT.

The V gene is TRBV20-1, the J gene TRBJ1-1, with no clear D. The CDR3 has 13 residues. Looked up from germline, CDR1 is DFQATT and CDR2 is SNEGSKA (reference sequence). Trimming removed 1 base at V and 1 base at J, with 7 bases between. The CDR3 bases are TGCAGTGCTAGAGTAGGGAGGAACACTGAAGCTTTCTTT. Translation gives CSARVGRNTEAFF.

The chain has TRBV24-1 and TRBJ1-1; D unresolved. CDR1 is KGHDR, CDR2 SFDVKD, per germline. The CDR3 runs 10 residues. Trimming left V 3 bases short and J 8 bases short, with 3 bases between. CDR3 region: CATSDAEAFF. Written as DNA, the CDR3 is TGTGCCACCAGTGATGCAGAAGCTTTCTTT.

The chain has TRBV9 and TRBJ2-7; possible D gene TRBD2, 5 bases. The V and J ends lost 0 bases and 5 bases respectively, with 12 bases between them. In germline, CDR1 is SGDLS, CDR2 YYNGEE. The CDR3 spans 14 residues. The DNA for the CDR3 is TGTGCCAGCAGCGTAGTCCCTAGCAGCCACGAGCAGTACTTC. As protein: CASSVVPSSHEQYF.

The J gene is TRBJ2-2, the V gene TRBV2, with a weak D call TRBD1 (5 bases). The length of the CDR3 is 15 residues. The V gene's germline CDR1 is SNHLY and CDR2 FYNNEI. Trimming removed 2 bases at V and 1 base at J, with 8 bases between. CDR3 DNA: TGTGCCAGCAGTGAAAGGACAAGGAACACCGGGGAGCTGTTTTTT. This sequence encodes CASSERTRNTGELFF.

This rearrangement joins TRBV5-1 to TRBJ2-1, with D possibly called TRBD1 or TRBD2 (5 bases each). CDR1 is SGHRS and CDR2 is YFSETQ in the germline V gene. The CDR3 runs 12 residues. Trimming cost V 7 bases and J 6 bases, with 11 bases left between them. The CDR3 region has the DNA TGCGCCAGCGGGGTGGGGGTCAATGAGCAGTTCTTC. Its translation is CASGVGVNEQFF.

V gene TRBV4-2 combines with J gene TRBJ2-7; D gene ambiguous. This CDR3 has 13 amino acids. Trimming stripped 3 bases from V and 2 bases from J, with 8 bases between. Germline loops: CDR1 LGHNA, CDR2 YNFKEQ. CDR3 DNA: TGTGCCAGCAGCCAGACCGGACCCTACGAGCAGTACTTC. Translating it yields CASSQTGPYEQYF.

This clonotype was counted between two and nine times. The CDR3, as DNA: TGTGCCAGCAGCTTCCCGACAGGGGGCATGGGTTCACCCCTCCACTTT. It is translated as CASSFPTGGMGSPLHF. V and J are TRBV11-2 and TRBJ1-6; 10 nucleotides agree with TRBD1. CDR3 length: 16 residues. Germline V lookup: CDR1 SGHAT, CDR2 FQNNGV. The junction had 8 bases not matched to a gene; V was cut back by 3 bases and J by 9 bases.

This clonotype was recorded a few times. The gene calls are TRBV11-2 and TRBJ2-4; tentatively, D is TRBD1 (6 bases). V lost 1 base to trimming and J lost 0 bases, with 7 bases between them. In germline, CDR1 is SGHAT, CDR2 FQNNGV. This CDR3 spans 15 amino acids. Here the CDR3 DNA reads TGTGCCAGCAGCTTAGTCAGGGGAGCCAAAAACATTCAGTACTTC. Translated, it gives CASSLVRGAKNIQYF.

The CDR3 region has the DNA TGTGCCAGCAGTCAAGTAGCGGGAGAGAGGGACGAGCAGTACTTC. This translates into CASSQVAGERDEQYF. The chain has TRBV6-5 and TRBJ2-7, with 9 bases matching TRBD2. From germline, CDR1 is MNHEY and CDR2 SVGAGI. With V trimmed by 5 bases and J by 5 bases, 10 bases remained unmatched. This CDR3 has 15 residues.

This clonotype was recorded a few times. The V gene is TRBV12-5, the J gene TRBJ2-3, with D unclear. V lost 6 bases and J lost 5, with 15 bases in between. The CDR3 loop spans 14 amino acids. Germline V gives CDR1 LGHNT, CDR2 FRNRAP. CDR3 sequence: CASGPDPGGDTQYF. CDR3 DNA sequence: TGTGCTAGTGGACCTGACCCCGGTGGAGATACGCAGTATTTT.

The chain joins TRBV11-2 to TRBJ2-5; 7 bases are shared with TRBD1. Matching the DNA end better, TRBJ2-7 makes the J call doubtful. The germline V gene encodes CDR1 SGHAT and CDR2 FQNNGV. This CDR3 has 12 residues. The CDR3: CASSHTGDEQYF. The CDR3, as DNA: TGTGCCAGCAGCCATACAGGGGACGAGCAGTACTTC.

The V gene is TRBV4-1, the J gene TRBJ2-7; D gene ambiguous. Germline V gene sequence: CDR1 MGHRA, CDR2 YSYEKL. V lost 0 bases to trimming and J lost 2 bases, with 11 bases between them. The CDR3 totals 15 residues. Written as DNA, the CDR3 is TGCGCCAGCAGCCAAGAAACGGCAACTACCTACGAGCAGTACTTC. This translates into CASSQETATTYEQYF.

The rearrangement uses TRBV20-1 and TRBJ1-4; D unresolved. In germline, CDR1 is DFQATT, CDR2 SNEGSKA (reference sequence). V was shortened by 4 bases and J by 8 bases, with 2 bases between the two germline ends. The CDR3 contains 9 residues. Here the CDR3 reads CSATEKLFF. DNA of the CDR3: TGCAGTGCTACGGAAAAACTGTTTTTT.